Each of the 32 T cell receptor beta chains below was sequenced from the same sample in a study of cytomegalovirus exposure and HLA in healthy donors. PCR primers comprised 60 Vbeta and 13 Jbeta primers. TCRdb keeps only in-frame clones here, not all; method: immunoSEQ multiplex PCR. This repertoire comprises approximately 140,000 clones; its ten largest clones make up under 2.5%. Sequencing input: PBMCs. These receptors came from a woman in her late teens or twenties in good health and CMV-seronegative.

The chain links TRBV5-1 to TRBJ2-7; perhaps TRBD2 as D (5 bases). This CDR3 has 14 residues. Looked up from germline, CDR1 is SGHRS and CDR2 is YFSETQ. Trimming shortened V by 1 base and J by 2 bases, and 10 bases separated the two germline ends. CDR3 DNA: TGCGCCAGCAGCTTGTCGCCGGGAACCTACGAGCAGTACTTC. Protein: CASSLSPGTYEQYF.

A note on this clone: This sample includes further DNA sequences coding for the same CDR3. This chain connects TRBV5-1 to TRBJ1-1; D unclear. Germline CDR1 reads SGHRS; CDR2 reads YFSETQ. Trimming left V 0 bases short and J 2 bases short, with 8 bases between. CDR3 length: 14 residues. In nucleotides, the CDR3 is TGCGCCAGCAGCTTGGGTCACTTAAACACTGAAGCTTTCTTT. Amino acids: CASSLGHLNTEAFF. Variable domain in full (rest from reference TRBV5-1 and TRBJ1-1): KAGVTQTPRYLIKTRGQQVTLSCSPISGHRSVSWYQQTPGQGLQFLFEYFSETQRNKGNFPGRFSGRQFSNSRSEMNVSTLELGDSALYLCASSLGHLNTEAFFGQGTRLTVV.

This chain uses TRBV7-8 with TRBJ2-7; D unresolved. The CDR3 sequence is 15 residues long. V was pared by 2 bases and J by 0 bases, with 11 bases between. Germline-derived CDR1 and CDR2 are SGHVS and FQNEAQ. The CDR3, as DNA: TGTGCCAGCAGCTTATACGCGGCTAGCTCCTACGAGCAGTACTTC. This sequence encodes CASSLYAASSYEQYF.

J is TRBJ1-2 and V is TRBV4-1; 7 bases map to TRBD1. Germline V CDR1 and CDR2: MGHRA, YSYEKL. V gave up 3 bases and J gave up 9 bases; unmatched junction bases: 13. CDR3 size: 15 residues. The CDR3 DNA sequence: TGCGCCAGCAGCCAGATCACCCGGACAGGCGAGCGCTACACCTTC. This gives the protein CASSQITRTGERYTF.

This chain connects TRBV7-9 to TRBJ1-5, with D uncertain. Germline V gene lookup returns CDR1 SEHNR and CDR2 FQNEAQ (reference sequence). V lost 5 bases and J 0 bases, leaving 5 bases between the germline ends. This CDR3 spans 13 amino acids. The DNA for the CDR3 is TGTGCCAGCAGCGCGAATAGCAATCAGCCCCAGCATTTT. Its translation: CASSANSNQPQHF. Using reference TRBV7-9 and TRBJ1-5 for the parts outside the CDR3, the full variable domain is DTGVSQNPRHKITKRGQNVTFRCDPISEHNRLYWYRQTLGQGPEFLTYFQNEAQLEKSRLLSDRFSAERPKGSFSTLEIQRTEQGDSAMYLCASSANSNQPQHFGDGTRLSIL.

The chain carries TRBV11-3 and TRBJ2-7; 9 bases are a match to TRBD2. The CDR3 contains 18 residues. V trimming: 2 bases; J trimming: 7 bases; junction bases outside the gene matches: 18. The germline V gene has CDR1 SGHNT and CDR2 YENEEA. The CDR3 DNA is TGTGCCAGCAGCTTACAAGGGGTTAGCGGGAGAGATTCTGGTGAGCAGTACGTC. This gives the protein CASSLQGVSGRDSGEQYV.

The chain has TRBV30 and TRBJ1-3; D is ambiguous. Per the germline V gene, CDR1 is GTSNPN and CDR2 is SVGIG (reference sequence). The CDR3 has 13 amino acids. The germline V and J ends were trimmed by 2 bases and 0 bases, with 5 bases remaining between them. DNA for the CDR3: TGTGCCTGGAGTACTGGCTCTGGAAACACCATATATTTT. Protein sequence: CAWSTGSGNTIYF.

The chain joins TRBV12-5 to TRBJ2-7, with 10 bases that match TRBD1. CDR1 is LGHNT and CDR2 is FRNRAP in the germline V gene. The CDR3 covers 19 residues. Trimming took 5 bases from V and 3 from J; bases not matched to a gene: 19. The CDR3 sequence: CASGTFRDRGGSVLYEQYV. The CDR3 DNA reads TGTGCTAGTGGTACATTCCGGGACAGGGGTGGTTCGGTGCTCTACGAGCAGTACGTC.

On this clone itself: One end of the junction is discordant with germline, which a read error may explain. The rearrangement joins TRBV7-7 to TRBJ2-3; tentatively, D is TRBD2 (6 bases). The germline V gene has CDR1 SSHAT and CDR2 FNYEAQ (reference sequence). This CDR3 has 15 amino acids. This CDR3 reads CASSDSGESTDTQYF. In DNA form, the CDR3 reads TGTGCTAGCAGCGACTCGGGGGAGAGCACAGATACGCAGTATTTT.

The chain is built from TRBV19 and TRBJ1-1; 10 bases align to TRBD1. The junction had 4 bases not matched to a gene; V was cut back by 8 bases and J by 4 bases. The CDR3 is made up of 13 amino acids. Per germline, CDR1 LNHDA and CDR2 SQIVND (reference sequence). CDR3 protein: CASRRDRGTEAFF. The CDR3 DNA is TGTGCCAGTCGCCGGGACAGGGGCACTGAAGCTTTCTTT.

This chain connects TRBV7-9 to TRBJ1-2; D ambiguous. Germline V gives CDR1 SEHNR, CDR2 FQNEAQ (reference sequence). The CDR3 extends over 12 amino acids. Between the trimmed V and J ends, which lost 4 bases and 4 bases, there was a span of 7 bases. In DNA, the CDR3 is TGTGCCAGCAGCTCAGGCCTCTATGGCTACACCTTC. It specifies CASSSGLYGYTF.

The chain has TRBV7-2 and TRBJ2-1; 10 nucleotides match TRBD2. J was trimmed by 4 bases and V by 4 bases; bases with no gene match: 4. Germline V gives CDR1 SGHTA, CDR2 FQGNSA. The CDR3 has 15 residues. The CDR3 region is CASSSGLATYNEQFF. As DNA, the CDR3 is TGTGCCAGCAGCTCGGGACTAGCGACATACAATGAGCAGTTCTTC.

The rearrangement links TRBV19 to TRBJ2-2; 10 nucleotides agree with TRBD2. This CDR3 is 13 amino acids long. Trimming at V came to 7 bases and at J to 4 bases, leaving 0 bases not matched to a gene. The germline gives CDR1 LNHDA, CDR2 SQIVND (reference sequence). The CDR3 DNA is TGTGCCAGTAAGCGGGAGGGCACCGGGGAGCTGTTTTTT. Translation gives CASKREGTGELFF.

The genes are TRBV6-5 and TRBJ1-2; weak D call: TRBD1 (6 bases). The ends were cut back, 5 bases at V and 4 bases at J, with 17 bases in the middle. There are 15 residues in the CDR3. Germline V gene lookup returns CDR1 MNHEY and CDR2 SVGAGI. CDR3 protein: CASSRGGVGGYGYTF. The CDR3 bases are TGTGCCAGCAGTAGGGGGGGAGTAGGGGGCTATGGCTACACCTTC.

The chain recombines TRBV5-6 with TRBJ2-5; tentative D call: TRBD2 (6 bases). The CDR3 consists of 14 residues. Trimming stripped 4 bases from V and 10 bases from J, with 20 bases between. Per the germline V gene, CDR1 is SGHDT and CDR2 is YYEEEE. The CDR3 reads CASSPGSGWRDQYF. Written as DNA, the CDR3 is TGTGCCAGCAGCCCCGGCTCGGGGTGGAGGGACCAGTACTTC.

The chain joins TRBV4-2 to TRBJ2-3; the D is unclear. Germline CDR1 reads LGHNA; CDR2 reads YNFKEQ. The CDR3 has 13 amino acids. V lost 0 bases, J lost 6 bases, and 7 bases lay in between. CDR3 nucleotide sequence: TGTGCCAGCAGCCAAGAATTACAGGATACGCAGTATTTT. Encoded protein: CASSQELQDTQYF.

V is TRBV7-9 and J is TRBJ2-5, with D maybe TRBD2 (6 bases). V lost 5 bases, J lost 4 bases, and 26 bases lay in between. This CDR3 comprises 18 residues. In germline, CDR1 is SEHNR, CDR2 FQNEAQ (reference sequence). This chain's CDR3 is CASSLSRTRPMGGETQYF. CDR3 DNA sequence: TGTGCCAGCAGCCTAAGTCGGACAAGGCCCATGGGGGGAGAGACCCAGTACTTC. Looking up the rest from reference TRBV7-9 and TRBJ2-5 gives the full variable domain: DTGVSQNPRHKITKRGQNVTFRCDPISEHNRLYWYRQTLGQGPEFLTYFQNEAQLEKSRLLSDRFSAERPKGSFSTLEIQRTEQGDSAMYLCASSLSRTRPMGGETQYFGPGTRLLVL.

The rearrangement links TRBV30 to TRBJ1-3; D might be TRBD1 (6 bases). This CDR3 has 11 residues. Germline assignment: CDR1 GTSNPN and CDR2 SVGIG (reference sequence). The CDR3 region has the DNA TGTGCTGGGACAAAAGGAAACACCATATATTTT. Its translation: CAGTKGNTIYF.

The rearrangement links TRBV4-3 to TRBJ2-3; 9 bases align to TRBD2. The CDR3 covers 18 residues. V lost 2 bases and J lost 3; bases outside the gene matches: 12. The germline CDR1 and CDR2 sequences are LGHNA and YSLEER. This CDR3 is CASSQKTRASGKTDTQYF. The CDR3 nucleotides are TGCGCCAGCAGCCAAAAAACCCGGGCTAGCGGGAAAACAGATACGCAGTATTTT.

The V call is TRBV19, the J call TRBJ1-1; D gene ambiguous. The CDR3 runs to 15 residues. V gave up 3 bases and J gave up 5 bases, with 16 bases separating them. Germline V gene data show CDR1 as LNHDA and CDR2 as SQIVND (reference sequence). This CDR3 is CASSIRGSSETEAFF. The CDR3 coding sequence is TGTGCCAGTAGTATTCGCGGCAGCTCAGAGACTGAAGCTTTCTTT.

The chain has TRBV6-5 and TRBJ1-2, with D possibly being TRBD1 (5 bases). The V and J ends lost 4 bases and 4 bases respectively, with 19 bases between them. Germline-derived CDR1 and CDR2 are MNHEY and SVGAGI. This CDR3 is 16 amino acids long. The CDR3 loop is CASSSGGKTAGYGYTF. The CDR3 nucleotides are TGTGCCAGCAGTTCCGGGGGAAAGACCGCCGGCTATGGCTACACCTTC.

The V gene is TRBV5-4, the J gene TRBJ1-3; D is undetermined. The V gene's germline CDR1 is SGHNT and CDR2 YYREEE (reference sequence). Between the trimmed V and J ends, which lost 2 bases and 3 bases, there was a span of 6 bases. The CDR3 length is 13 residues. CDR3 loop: CASSFSDGNTIYF. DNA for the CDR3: TGTGCCAGCAGCTTTTCAGATGGAAACACCATATATTTT.

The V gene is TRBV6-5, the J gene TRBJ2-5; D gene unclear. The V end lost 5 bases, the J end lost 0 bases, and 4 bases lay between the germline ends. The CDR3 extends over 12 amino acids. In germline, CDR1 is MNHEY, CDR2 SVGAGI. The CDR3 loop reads CASSRYQETQYF. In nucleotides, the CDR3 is TGTGCCAGCAGTCGGTACCAAGAGACCCAGTACTTC.

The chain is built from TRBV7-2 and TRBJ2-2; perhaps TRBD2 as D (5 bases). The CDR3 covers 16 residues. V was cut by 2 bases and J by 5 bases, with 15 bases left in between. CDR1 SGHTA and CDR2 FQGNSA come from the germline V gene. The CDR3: CASSLSPGIRTGELFF. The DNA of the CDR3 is TGTGCCAGCAGCTTATCCCCCGGGATTCGGACCGGGGAGCTGTTTTTT. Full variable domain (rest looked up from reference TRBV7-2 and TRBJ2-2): GAGVSQSPSNKVTEKGKDVELRCDPISGHTALYWYRQSLGQGLEFLIYFQGNSAPDKSGLPSDRFSAERTGGSVSTLTIQRTQQEDSAVYLCASSLSPGIRTGELFFGEGSRLTVL.

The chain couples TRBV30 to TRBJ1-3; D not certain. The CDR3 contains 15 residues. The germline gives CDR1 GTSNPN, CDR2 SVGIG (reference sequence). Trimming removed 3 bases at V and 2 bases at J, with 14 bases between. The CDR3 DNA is TGTGCCTGGAGAGTAAAAGGGAGTGCTGGAAACACCATATATTTT. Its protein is CAWRVKGSAGNTIYF.

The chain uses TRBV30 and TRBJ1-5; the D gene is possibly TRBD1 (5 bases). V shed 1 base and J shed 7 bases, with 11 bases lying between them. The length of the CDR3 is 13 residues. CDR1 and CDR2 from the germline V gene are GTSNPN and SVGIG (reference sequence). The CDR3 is CAWSGQGGQPQHF. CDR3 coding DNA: TGTGCCTGGAGTGGGCAGGGCGGACAGCCCCAGCATTTT.

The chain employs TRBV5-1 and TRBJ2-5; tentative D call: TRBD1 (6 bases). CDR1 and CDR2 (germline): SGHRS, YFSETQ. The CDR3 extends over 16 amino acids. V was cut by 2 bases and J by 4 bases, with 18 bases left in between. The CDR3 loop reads CASSFYRDTWAETQYF. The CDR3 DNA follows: TGCGCCAGCAGCTTTTACCGGGACACATGGGCAGAGACCCAGTACTTC.

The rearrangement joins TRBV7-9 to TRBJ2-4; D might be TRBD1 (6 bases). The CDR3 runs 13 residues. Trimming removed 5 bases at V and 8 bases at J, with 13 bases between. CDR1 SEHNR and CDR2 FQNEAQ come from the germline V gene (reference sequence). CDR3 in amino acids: CASSPTGSDIQYF. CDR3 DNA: TGTGCCAGCAGCCCTACAGGGTCAGACATTCAGTACTTC.

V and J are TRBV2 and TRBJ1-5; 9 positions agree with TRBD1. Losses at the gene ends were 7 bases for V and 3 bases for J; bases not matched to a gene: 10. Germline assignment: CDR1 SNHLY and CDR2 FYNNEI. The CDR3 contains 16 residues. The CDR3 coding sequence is TGTGCCAGCAAAGGGGGCCGGGACAGGGTCAATCAGCCCCAGCATTTT. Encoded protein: CASKGGRDRVNQPQHF.

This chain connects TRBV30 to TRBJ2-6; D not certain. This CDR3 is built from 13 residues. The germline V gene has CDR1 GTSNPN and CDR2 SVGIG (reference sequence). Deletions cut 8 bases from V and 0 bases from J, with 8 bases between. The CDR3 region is CAPPGSGANVLTF. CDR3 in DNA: TGTGCCCCCCCAGGCTCTGGGGCCAACGTCCTGACTTTC. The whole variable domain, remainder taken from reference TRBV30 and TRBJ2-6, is SQTIHQWPATLVQPVGSPLSLECTVEGTSNPNLYWYRQAAGRGLQLLFYSVGIGQISSEVPQNLSASRPQDRQFILSSKKLLLSDSGFYLCAPPGSGANVLTFGAGSRLTVL.

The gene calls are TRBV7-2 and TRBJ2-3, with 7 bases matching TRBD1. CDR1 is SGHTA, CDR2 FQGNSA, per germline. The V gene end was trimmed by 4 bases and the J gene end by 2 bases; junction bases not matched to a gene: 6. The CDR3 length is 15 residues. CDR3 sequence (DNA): TGTGCCAGCAGCTACCAGGACAGGATCACAGATACGCAGTATTTT. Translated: CASSYQDRITDTQYF.

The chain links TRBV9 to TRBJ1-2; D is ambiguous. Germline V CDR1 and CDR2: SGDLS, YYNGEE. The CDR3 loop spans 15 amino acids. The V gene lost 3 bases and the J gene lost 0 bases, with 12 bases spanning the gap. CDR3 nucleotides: TGTGCCAGCAGCGACGGAGGAAAAGCTAACTATGGCTACACCTTC. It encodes CASSDGGKANYGYTF.